The clone carrying this T cell receptor (beta chain) occurred a few times. These data come from a study of T-cell memory formation after mild COVID-19. Per the germline V gene, CDR1 is SGHAT and CDR2 is FQDESV (reference sequence). The CDR3 consists of 12 residues. V shed 3 bases and J shed 4 bases, with 7 bases lying between them. Each CDR3 protein gets one entry after TCRdb re-called the 5' RACE reads with MiXCR. The sample consists of 280,000 or so distinct CDR3 sequences, over 15% of them appearing once. This clonotype originated in a man younger than 35 who had mild COVID-19 (a few samples of this study predate the infection). Cell type and time point are not known. The sample consisted of PBMCs or a T cell subset sorted from them (not recorded which). The chain employs TRBV11-1 and TRBJ2-7; D uncertain. The CDR3 region is CASSLNSYEQYF. The DNA for the CDR3 is TGTGCCAGCAGCTTGAACAGTTACGAGCAGTACTTC.